A single TCR beta chain is shown here with its context. Its antigen is unknown. The data stem from a study of cytomegalovirus exposure and HLA in healthy donors. Study results and limitations: It was 164 TCR beta chains that were listed as cytomegalovirus-associated.

The CDR3 totals 15 residues. V lost 3 bases, J lost 1 base, and 4 bases stayed unmatched. CDR1 SGHDT and CDR2 YYEEEE come from the germline V gene. PCR primers comprised 60 Vbeta and 13 Jbeta primers. Only in-frame clones appear in the TCRdb table, and some are missing; sequencing was by immunoSEQ multiplex PCR. The sample records over 80,000 clones, 82% being singletons. The genes are TRBV5-6 and TRBJ1-1; 9 bases agree with TRBD1. Source material: PBMCs. This sequence originates from a man aged 50-59 years in good health and CMV-seronegative. In nucleotides, the CDR3 is TGTGCCAGCAGCTCGGGGGGACAGGGGAACACTGAAGCTTTCTTT. The encoded protein is CASSSGGQGNTEAFF.